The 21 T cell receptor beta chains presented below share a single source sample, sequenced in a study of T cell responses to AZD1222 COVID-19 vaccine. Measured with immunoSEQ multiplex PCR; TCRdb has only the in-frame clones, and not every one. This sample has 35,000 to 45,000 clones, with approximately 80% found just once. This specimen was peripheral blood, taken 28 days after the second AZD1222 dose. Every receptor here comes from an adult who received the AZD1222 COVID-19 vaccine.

CDR3 DNA: TGTGCCAGCAGTTACGGGGGGGCCGGCAATGAGCAGTTCTTC. Translated: CASSYGGAGNEQFF. The genes are TRBV6-5 and TRBJ2-1, with D possibly being TRBD2 (7 bases). The CDR3 totals 14 residues. V was cut by 2 bases and J by 6 bases, with 11 bases left in between. Germline V CDR1 and CDR2: MNHEY, SVGAGI.

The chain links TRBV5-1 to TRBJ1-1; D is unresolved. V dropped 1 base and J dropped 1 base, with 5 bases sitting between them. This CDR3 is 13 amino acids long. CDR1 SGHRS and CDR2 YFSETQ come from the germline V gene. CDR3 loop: CASSLNRNTEAFF. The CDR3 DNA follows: TGCGCCAGCAGCTTGAACAGGAACACTGAAGCTTTCTTT.

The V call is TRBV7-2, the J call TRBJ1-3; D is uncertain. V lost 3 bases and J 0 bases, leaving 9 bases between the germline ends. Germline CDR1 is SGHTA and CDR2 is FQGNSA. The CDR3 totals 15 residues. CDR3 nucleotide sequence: TGTGCCAGCAGCTTTGGCGGAGGCTCTGGAAACACCATATATTTT. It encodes CASSFGGGSGNTIYF.

The CDR3 nucleotides are TGTGCCAGCAGCTTTGATATTACTACGGGTCAGTACTTC. It yields the protein CASSFDITTGQYF. This rearrangement joins TRBV5-6 to TRBJ2-7; no definite D call. The germline V gene encodes CDR1 SGHDT and CDR2 YYEEEE. The CDR3 spans 13 residues. Trimming shortened V by 2 bases and J by 10 bases, and 16 bases separated the two germline ends.

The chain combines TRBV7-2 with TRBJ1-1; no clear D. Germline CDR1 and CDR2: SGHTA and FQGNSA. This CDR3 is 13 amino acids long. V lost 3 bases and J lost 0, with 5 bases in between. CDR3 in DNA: TGTGCCAGCAGCTTCGGCCTGAACACTGAAGCTTTCTTT. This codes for CASSFGLNTEAFF.

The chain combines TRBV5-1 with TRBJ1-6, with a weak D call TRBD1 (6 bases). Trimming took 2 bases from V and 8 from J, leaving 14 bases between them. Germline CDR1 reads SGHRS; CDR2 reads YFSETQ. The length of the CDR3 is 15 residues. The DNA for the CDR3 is TGCGCCAGCAGCTTAGGGACAAAAAGGGATTCACCCCTCCACTTT. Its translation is CASSLGTKRDSPLHF.

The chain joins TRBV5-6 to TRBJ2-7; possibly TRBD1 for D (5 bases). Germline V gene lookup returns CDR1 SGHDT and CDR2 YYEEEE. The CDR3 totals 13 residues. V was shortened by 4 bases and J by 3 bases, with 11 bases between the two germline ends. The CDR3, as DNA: TGTGCCAGCAGCCTTGGACACCGCTACGAGCAGTACTTC. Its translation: CASSLGHRYEQYF.

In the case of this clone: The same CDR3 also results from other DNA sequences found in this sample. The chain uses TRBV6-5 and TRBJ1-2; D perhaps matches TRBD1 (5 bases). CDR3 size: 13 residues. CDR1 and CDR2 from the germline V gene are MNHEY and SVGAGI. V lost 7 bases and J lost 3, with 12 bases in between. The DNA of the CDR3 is TGTGCCAGCACCCGAGGGACGGACTATGGCTACACCTTC. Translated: CASTRGTDYGYTF.

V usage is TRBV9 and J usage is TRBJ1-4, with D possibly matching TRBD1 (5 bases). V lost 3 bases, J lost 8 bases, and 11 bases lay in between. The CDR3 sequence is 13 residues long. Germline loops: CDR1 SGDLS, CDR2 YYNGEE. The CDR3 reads CASSGAWGEKLFF. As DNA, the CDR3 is TGTGCCAGCAGCGGAGCCTGGGGCGAAAAACTGTTTTTT.

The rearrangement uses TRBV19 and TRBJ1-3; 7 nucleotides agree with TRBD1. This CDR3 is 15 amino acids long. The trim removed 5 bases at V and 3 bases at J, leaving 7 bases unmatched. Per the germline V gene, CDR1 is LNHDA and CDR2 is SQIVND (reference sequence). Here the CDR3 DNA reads TGTGCCAGTAGTCGGGACAGCGTTAGTGGAAACACCATATATTTT. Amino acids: CASSRDSVSGNTIYF.

The CDR3: CASRTGAGHLTDTQYF. CDR3 coding DNA: TGTGCCAGCAGGACAGGAGCGGGGCACCTCACAGATACGCAGTATTTT. V is TRBV6-8 and J is TRBJ2-3; perhaps TRBD2 as D (7 bases). Trimming took off 6 bases at V and 2 bases at J, with 18 bases between the two ends. CDR1 and CDR2 (germline): MNHGY, SAAAGT. CDR3 length equals 16 residues.

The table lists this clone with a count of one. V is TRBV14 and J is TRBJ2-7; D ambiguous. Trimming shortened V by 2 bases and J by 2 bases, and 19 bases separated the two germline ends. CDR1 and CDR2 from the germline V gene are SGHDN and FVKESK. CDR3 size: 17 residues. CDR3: CASSQIRPDQVPYEQYF. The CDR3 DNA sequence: TGTGCCAGCAGCCAAATTCGCCCGGATCAGGTTCCCTACGAGCAGTACTTC.

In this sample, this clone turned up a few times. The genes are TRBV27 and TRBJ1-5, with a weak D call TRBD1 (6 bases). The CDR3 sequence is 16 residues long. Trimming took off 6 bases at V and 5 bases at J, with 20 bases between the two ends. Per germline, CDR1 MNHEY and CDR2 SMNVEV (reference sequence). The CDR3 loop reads CASRRTPGARDQPQHF. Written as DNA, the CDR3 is TGTGCCAGCAGGCGAACCCCGGGGGCTAGGGATCAGCCCCAGCATTTT.

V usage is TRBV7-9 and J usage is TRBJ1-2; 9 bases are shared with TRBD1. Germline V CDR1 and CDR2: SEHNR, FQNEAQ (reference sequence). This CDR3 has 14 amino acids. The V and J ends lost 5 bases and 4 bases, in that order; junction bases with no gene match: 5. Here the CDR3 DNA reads TGTGCCAGCAGCCGAGGACAGGGGATCTATGGCTACACCTTC. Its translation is CASSRGQGIYGYTF.

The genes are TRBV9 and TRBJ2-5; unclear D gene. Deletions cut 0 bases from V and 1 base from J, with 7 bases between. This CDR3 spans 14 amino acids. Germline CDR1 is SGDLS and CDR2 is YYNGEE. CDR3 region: CASSVVGSQETQYF. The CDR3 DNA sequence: TGTGCCAGCAGCGTAGTAGGGTCCCAAGAGACCCAGTACTTC.

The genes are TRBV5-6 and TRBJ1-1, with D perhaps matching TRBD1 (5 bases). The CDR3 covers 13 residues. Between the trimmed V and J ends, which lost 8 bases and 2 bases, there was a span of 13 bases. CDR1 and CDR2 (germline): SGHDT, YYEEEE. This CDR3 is CARIQGGNTEAFF. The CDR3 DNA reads TGTGCCAGGATCCAGGGAGGTAACACTGAAGCTTTCTTT.

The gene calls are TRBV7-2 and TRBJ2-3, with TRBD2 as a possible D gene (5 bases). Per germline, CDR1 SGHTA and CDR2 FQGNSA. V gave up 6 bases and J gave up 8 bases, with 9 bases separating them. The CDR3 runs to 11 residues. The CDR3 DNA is TGTGCCAGCAGACTAGATGGTACGCAGTATTTT. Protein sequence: CASRLDGTQYF.

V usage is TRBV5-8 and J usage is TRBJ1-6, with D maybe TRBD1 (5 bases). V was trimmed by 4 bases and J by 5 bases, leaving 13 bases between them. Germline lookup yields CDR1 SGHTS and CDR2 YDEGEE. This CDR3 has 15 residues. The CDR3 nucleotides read TGTGCCAGCAGCGGCGGGGGACGAGATAATTCACCCCTCCACTTT. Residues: CASSGGGRDNSPLHF.

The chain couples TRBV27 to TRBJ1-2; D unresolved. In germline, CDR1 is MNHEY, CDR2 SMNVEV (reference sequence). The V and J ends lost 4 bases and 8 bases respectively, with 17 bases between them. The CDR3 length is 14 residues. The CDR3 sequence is CASSSRADLWGYTF. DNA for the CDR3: TGTGCCAGCAGTTCCCGGGCCGACCTATGGGGCTACACCTTC.

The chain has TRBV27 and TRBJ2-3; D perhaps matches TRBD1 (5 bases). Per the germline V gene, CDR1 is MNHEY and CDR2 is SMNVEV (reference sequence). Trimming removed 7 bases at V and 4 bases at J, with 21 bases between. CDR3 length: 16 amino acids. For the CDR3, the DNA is TGTGCCAGCACCACGTCCAGGGTACAAGTAGCAGATACGCAGTATTTT. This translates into CASTTSRVQVADTQYF.

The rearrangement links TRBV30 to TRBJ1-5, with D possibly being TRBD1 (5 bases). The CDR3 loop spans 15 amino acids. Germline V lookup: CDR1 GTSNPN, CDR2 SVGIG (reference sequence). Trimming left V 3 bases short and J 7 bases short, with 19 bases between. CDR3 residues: CAWSPPWGGEQPQHF. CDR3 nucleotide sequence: TGTGCCTGGAGCCCCCCCTGGGGGGGAGAGCAGCCCCAGCATTTT.